These T cell receptor beta chains were read from a single sample in a study of T cells in tumors after PD-1 blockade. Libraries were prepared by immunoSEQ multiplex PCR; TCRdb keeps only in-frame clonotypes and omits some of them. The top ten hold roughly 13% of the sample, which has approximately 60,000 clones, roughly 78% seen once. The material sequenced was PBMCs, taken before anti-PD-1 treatment. These receptors all come from a human donor with basal cell carcinoma. Each CDR3 is given with its conserved first and last residue. D genes are given only for firm matches. Clone sizes are given selectively: once, few, many, or a class where the clone is expanded.

D: NA; V: TRBV2; J: TRBJ1-6; size: NA; DNA: TGTGCCAGCAGTCCGGGACAATATAGTTCACCCCTCCACTTT; CDR3: CASSPGQYSSPLHF
D: NA; V: TRBV12-3/TRBV12-4; J: TRBJ1-1; size: NA; DNA: TGTGCCAGCAGTTGGTATGCTGAAGCTTTCTTT; CDR3: CASSWYAEAFF
D: TRBD2; V: TRBV4-1; J: TRBJ2-5; size: NA; DNA: TGCGCCAGCAGCCAAGCCCAGCTAGCGGGAGAGACCCAGTACTTC; CDR3: CASSQAQLAGETQYF
D: NA; V: TRBV5-6; J: TRBJ2-7; size: few; DNA: TGTGCCAGCAGCGCCAACAGTTACGAGCAGTACTTC; CDR3: CASSANSYEQYF
D: NA; V: TRBV7-9; J: TRBJ1-6; size: NA; DNA: TGTGCCAGCAGCTTAGGGGGGGATTCACCCCTCCACTTT; CDR3: CASSLGGDSPLHF
D: NA; V: TRBV19; J: TRBJ1-5; size: NA; DNA: TGTGCCAGTAGTATAGACAACTATAGCAATCAGCCCCAGCATTTT; CDR3: CASSIDNYSNQPQHF
D: NA; V: TRBV7-9; J: TRBJ2-4; size: once; DNA: TGTGCCAGCAGCTTGGGAGGAGAGGGACCCAAAAACATTCAGTACTTC; CDR3: CASSLGGEGPKNIQYF
D: NA; V: TRBV10-2; J: TRBJ1-6; size: NA; DNA: TGCGCCAGCAGTGTCGGGCAGGGGAATTCACCCCTCCACTTT; CDR3: CASSVGQGNSPLHF
D: TRBD2; V: TRBV6-1; J: TRBJ2-1; size: once; DNA: TGTGCCAGCAGTGAGAAAGCGGGGGGGCGTGGTGAGCAGTTCTTC; CDR3: CASSEKAGGRGEQFF
D: NA; V: TRBV4-2; J: TRBJ1-1; size: once; DNA: TGTGCCAGCAGCCAACAGGAGAGGGGCACTGAAGCTTTCTTT; CDR3: CASSQQERGTEAFF
D: NA; V: TRBV6-2/TRBV6-3; J: TRBJ2-7; size: NA; DNA: TGTGCCAGCAGCATACAGAGCTCCTACGAGCAGTACTTC; CDR3: CASSIQSSYEQYF
D: NA; V: TRBV5-1; J: TRBJ1-2; size: once; DNA: TGCGCCAGCAGCCCAAACGATGCGGGCTATGGCTACACCTTC; CDR3: CASSPNDAGYGYTF
D: NA; V: TRBV11-2; J: TRBJ1-1; size: NA; DNA: TGTGCCAGCAGCTTAGCAACAACACCCACACGGGGTACCACTGAAGCTTTCTTT; CDR3: CASSLATTPTRGTTEAFF
D: TRBD2; V: TRBV18; J: TRBJ2-3; size: NA; DNA: TGTGCCAGCTCACCAACGCTAGCGGGTATCGGGGATACGCAGTATTTT; CDR3: CASSPTLAGIGDTQYF
D: NA; V: TRBV3-1/TRBV3-2; J: TRBJ2-1; size: NA; DNA: TGTGCCAGCAGCCAAGATGTTCAGGCCAAGCAGTTCTTC; CDR3: CASSQDVQAKQFF
D: TRBD1; V: TRBV19; J: TRBJ2-5; size: NA; DNA: TGTGCCAGTAGTTCCGGGGACAGGCCGTACCAAGAGACCCAGTACTTC; CDR3: CASSSGDRPYQETQYF
D: TRBD2; V: TRBV9; J: TRBJ2-3; size: NA; DNA: TGTGCCAGCAGCGTGCTTAGCGGGGGGGGTGGAGATACGCAGTATTTT; CDR3: CASSVLSGGGGDTQYF
D: TRBD2; V: TRBV28; J: TRBJ2-3; size: NA; DNA: TGTGCCAGCAGTTTATTTGCGAGCGGGGGGACCACAGATACGCAGTATTTT; CDR3: CASSLFASGGTTDTQYF
D: TRBD1; V: TRBV3-1/TRBV3-2; J: TRBJ2-3; size: NA; DNA: TGTGCCAGCAGCCCACGGACAGGGGCGACAGATACGCAGTATTTT; CDR3: CASSPRTGATDTQYF